This paragraph covers one T cell receptor (beta chain) sequence. The germline V gene encodes CDR1 SEHNR and CDR2 FQNEAQ (reference sequence). The CDR3 totals 14 residues. After removal of 5 bases from V and 7 bases from J, the junction contained 5 bases not matched to a gene. This sample stems from a study of blood T cell repertoires in COVID-19. Study overall: Samples of COVID-19 (acute and convalescent) were obtained from the United States, Italy and Spain. PBMCs, B-cell-depleted T cells, or T cells provided the cDNA or gDNA that made up the material.

Study processing details: Quantification of nucleated cells was approximated via reference gene primer amplification. Libraries were prepared by immunoSEQ multiplex PCR; TCRdb keeps only in-frame clonotypes and omits some of them. D and trimming were read from the DNA, whereas the V and J calls and clone size are those reported in that table. The profile shows about 200,000 clones, more than 75% of them singletons. Source material: peripheral blood. The clonotype was recovered from a woman aged 80 or over with acute or convalescent COVID-19. The chain couples TRBV7-9 to TRBJ1-6, with TRBD1 matching over 7 bases. CDR3 nucleotides: TGTGCCAGCAGCATACAGGGGAACAATTCACCCCTCCACTTT. This codes for CASSIQGNNSPLHF.